This is a list of T cell receptor beta chains from one sample in a study of human T cells and chemical hapten exposure. TCRdb recomputed calls from the RACE reads with MiXCR, one row per CDR3 protein. The data contain some 100,000 distinct CDR3 sequences, 9.2% of them singletons. The source material was whole blood, sampled in connection with sensitization to the hapten diphenylcyclopropenone (DPC). Receptor source: a middle-aged woman with alopecia areata. Some clones in this sample may be carry-over from other donors' samples. The CDR3 runs from the conserved cysteine through the conserved F or W. Rows give clone size only sometimes, using once, few, many, or a class for an expanded clone.

abundance,j_gene,len,v_gene,CDR3aa
many,TRBJ1-5,15,TRBV28,CASSPLRGSNQPQHF
-,TRBJ2-7,12,TRBV12-3/TRBV12-4,CASSLGSYEQNF
many,TRBJ2-6,17,TRBV10-3,CAIPTRAVSSGANVLTF
-,TRBJ2-7,14,TRBV6-2/TRBV6-3,CASSPDRVPYEQYF
-,TRBJ1-1,16,TRBV5-8,CASSLRTRTRNTEAFF
-,TRBJ2-3,15,TRBV29-1,CSVDPVLGDTDTQYF
few,TRBJ2-7,12,TRBV20-1,CSARGVDYEQYF
few,TRBJ2-7,12,TRBV7-9,CASSSDNYEQYF
many,TRBJ1-1,16,TRBV20-1,CSARADLRRGNTEAFF
few,TRBJ1-3,17,TRBV7-2,CASSLAAGASSGNTIYF
many,TRBJ2-7,13,TRBV27,CASSSGLSYEQYF